A single sample is the source of the 17 T cell receptor beta chains below, sequenced in a study of blood T cell repertoires in COVID-19. TCRdb keeps only in-frame clones here, not all; method: immunoSEQ multiplex PCR. The sample has 240,000 or so clones, about 88% seen once. Sequencing was done on a sample of peripheral blood. Every receptor here comes from a woman in her 70s with active or convalescent COVID-19.

This clone showed up just a few times. The chain combines TRBV4-1 with TRBJ1-5, with D possibly matching TRBD1 (6 bases). The CDR3 runs to 18 residues. The V and J ends lost 4 bases and 0 bases respectively, with 19 bases between them. CDR1 and CDR2 from the germline V gene are MGHRA and YSYEKL. The CDR3 region has the DNA TGCGCCAGCAGCCGCGAGGGGGACGGAGGAATTAGCAATCAGCCCCAGCATTTT. It translates to CASSREGDGGISNQPQHF.

This clone occurred a few times. The J gene is TRBJ1-5, the V gene TRBV12-3 or TRBV12-4; unclear D gene. This CDR3 comprises 13 residues. Trimming left V 1 base short and J 6 bases short, with 7 bases between. CDR3 sequence: CASSLESGQPQHF. In DNA, the CDR3 is TGTGCCAGCAGTTTAGAATCCGGTCAGCCCCAGCATTTT.

This clone was observed a single time. The genes are TRBV5-1 and TRBJ1-1; D perhaps matches TRBD1 (5 bases). Germline loops: CDR1 SGHRS, CDR2 YFSETQ. This CDR3 contains 13 residues. Between the trimmed V and J ends, which lost 2 bases and 3 bases, there was a span of 8 bases. The CDR3, as DNA: TGCGCCAGCAGCTTACAGGATCACACTGAAGCTTTCTTT. Translated: CASSLQDHTEAFF.

The chain combines TRBV9 with TRBJ1-1, with 8 bases matching TRBD1. Trimming took 2 bases from V and 5 from J; bases not matched to a gene: 5. Per the germline V gene, CDR1 is SGDLS and CDR2 is YYNGEE. The CDR3 consists of 14 residues. The CDR3 bases are TGTGCCAGCAGCGTCCAGGGGGCACAGACTGAAGCTTTCTTT. Its protein is CASSVQGAQTEAFF.

The CDR3 here is CASSAQGADQPQHF. In DNA, the CDR3 is TGTGCCAGCAGCGCACAGGGGGCCGATCAGCCCCAGCATTTT. The V call is TRBV5-4, the J call TRBJ1-5, with 9 bases lining up with TRBD1. The CDR3 consists of 14 residues. V was clipped by 4 bases and J by 5 bases; unmatched bases: 4. Germline-derived CDR1 and CDR2 are SGHNT and YYREEE (reference sequence). Drawing the rest from reference TRBV5-4 and TRBJ1-5, the complete variable domain is ETGVTQSPTHLIKTRGQQVTLRCSSQSGHNTVSWYQQALGQGPQFIFQYYREEENGRGNFPPRFSGLQFPNYSSELNVNALELDDSALYLCASSAQGADQPQHFGDGTRLSIL.

The rearrangement uses TRBV3-1 (or the pseudogene TRBV3-2) and TRBJ1-4; 7 positions match TRBD1. Unmatched junction bases numbered 0, after V lost 3 bases and J lost 2 bases. Germline values: CDR1 LGHDT, CDR2 YNNKEL (reference sequence). The length of the CDR3 is 14 residues. The CDR3 spells CASSHRGTNEKLFF. As DNA, the CDR3 is TGTGCCAGCAGCCACAGGGGGACTAATGAAAAACTGTTTTTT.

The chain recombines TRBV7-2 with TRBJ2-7, with TRBD2 matching over 10 bases. CDR1 is SGHTA and CDR2 is FQGNSA in the germline V gene. J lost 7 bases, V lost 1 base, and 10 bases had no gene match. There are 16 residues in the CDR3. CDR3 bases: TGTGCCAGCAGCTTAGTTAGCGGGGGGCCTGGGGGTGAGCAGTACTTC. This sequence encodes CASSLVSGGPGGEQYF.

The chain joins TRBV3-1 (or the pseudogene TRBV3-2) to TRBJ2-5; 11 nucleotides align to TRBD1. The CDR3 has 15 amino acids. In germline, CDR1 is LGHDT, CDR2 YNNKEL (reference sequence). The V and J ends lost 10 bases and 7 bases, in that order; junction bases with no gene match: 14. In nucleotides, the CDR3 is TGTGCCACTCAAGAAACCCCCGGGACAGGGGGGACCCAGTACTTC. Translation gives CATQETPGTGGTQYF.

The V gene is TRBV19, the J gene TRBJ1-1; weak D call: TRBD1 (6 bases). Germline V CDR1 and CDR2: LNHDA, SQIVND (reference sequence). CDR3 length: 15 residues. Trimming stripped 4 bases from V and 1 base from J, with 13 bases between. CDR3 DNA: TGTGCCAGTAGTAAGGGGGGGTTTTGGAACACTGAAGCTTTCTTT. Amino acids: CASSKGGFWNTEAFF.

The chain employs TRBV5-6 and TRBJ2-6, with TRBD1 matching over 8 bases. Trimming took 3 bases from V and 2 from J; bases not matched to a gene: 1. Germline V gene sequence: CDR1 SGHDT, CDR2 YYEEEE. This CDR3 is 15 amino acids long. CDR3 loop: CASSWTGTGANVLTF. The DNA for the CDR3 is TGTGCCAGCAGCTGGACAGGGACTGGGGCCAACGTCCTGACTTTC.

This chain connects TRBV10-3 to TRBJ1-4; the D gene is possibly TRBD1 (6 bases). Germline-derived CDR1 and CDR2 are ENHRY and SYGVKD. Trimming took 10 bases from V and 3 from J, leaving 12 bases between them. The CDR3 spans 13 residues. CDR3 coding DNA: TGTGCCACCCGGACAGTTGCTAATGAAAAACTGTTTTTT. The encoded protein is CATRTVANEKLFF.

This clone has just one count. The chain recombines TRBV5-1 with TRBJ1-5; TRBD1 matches at 8 bases. J gave up 4 bases and V 4 bases, and 4 bases lay outside the gene matches. Germline lookup yields CDR1 SGHRS and CDR2 YFSETQ. The CDR3 extends over 14 amino acids. CDR3 sequence reads: CASSIDRGNQPQHF. For the CDR3, the DNA is TGCGCCAGCAGCATAGACAGGGGAAATCAGCCCCAGCATTTT.

The count of this clone is one. This chain joins TRBV19 and TRBJ1-1; D call uncertain. Germline V gives CDR1 LNHDA, CDR2 SQIVND (reference sequence). This CDR3 is 13 amino acids long. The V gene lost 3 bases and the J gene lost 8 bases, with 13 bases spanning the gap. The CDR3 sequence: CASSIRGVREAFF. CDR3 nucleotide sequence: TGTGCCAGTAGTATTCGGGGAGTTCGGGAAGCTTTCTTT.

The chain uses TRBV13 and TRBJ2-5; the D gene is possibly TRBD1 (5 bases). With 3 bases removed from V and 6 bases from J, the gap between germline ends came to 14 bases. Germline CDR1 reads PRHDT; CDR2 reads FYEKMQ (reference sequence). CDR3 length: 14 amino acids. The CDR3, as DNA: TGTGCCAGCAGCTTCGGGCAGGGAATAAAGACCCAGTACTTC. Translation gives CASSFGQGIKTQYF.

The chain links TRBV11-2 to TRBJ1-6, with 8 nucleotides matching TRBD1. This CDR3 is 13 amino acids long. In germline, CDR1 is SGHAT, CDR2 FQNNGV. V trimming: 7 bases; J trimming: 8 bases; junction bases outside the gene matches: 4. CDR3 protein: CASMDRVYSPLHF. The CDR3 DNA reads TGTGCCAGCATGGACAGGGTTTATTCACCCCTCCACTTT.

The chain couples TRBV5-1 to TRBJ2-2; maybe TRBD2 (5 bases). The CDR3 runs to 16 residues. V dropped 5 bases and J dropped 7 bases, with 21 bases sitting between them. Germline values: CDR1 SGHRS, CDR2 YFSETQ. The CDR3 region is CASSRVHSIGGGELFF. The CDR3 DNA reads TGCGCCAGCAGTCGGGTACATTCAATCGGAGGCGGGGAGCTGTTTTTT.

V is TRBV12-5 and J is TRBJ1-1, with D unclear. The CDR3 loop spans 13 amino acids. Germline CDR1 reads LGHNT; CDR2 reads FRNRAP. Trimming stripped 5 bases from V and 5 bases from J, with 12 bases between. The CDR3 is CASGPSTRTEAFF. CDR3 coding DNA: TGTGCTAGTGGTCCGTCGACGAGGACTGAAGCTTTCTTT.